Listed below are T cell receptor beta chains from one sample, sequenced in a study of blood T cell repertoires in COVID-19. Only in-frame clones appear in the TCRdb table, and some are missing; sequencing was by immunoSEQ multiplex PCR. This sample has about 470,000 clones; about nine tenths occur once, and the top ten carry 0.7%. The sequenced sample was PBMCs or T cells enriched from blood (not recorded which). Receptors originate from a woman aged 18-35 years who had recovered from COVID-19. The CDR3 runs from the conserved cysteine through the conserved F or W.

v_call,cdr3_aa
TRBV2,CAWGEGSSPLHF
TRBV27,CASRLWARENEQYF
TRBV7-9,CASTLSGGDEAFF
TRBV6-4,CASSDSGQGGSPLHF
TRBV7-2,CASCETGDQPQHF
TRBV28,CASSPPGGNNEKLFF
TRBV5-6,CASSSSLGGNSPLHF
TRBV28,CASSPRANNSPLHF
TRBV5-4,CASSFDRENTGELFF
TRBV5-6,CASSPVISYEQYF
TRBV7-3,CASSSNPSGEQFF
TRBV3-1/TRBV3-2,CASSLSSGELFF
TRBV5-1,CASSLSAGGLGEQFF
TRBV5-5,CASSLGPTPGPQHF
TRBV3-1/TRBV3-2,CASSQDRGDTQYF
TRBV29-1,CSVSPVANYGYTF
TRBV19,CASRPGETRQPQHF
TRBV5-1,CASSPGPGGETQYF
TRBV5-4,CASSNGQGGETQYF
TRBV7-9,CASSSRGGYTF
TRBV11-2,CASSLSGGGNTIYF
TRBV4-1,CASSQGTARGTDTQYF
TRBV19,CATALAGETYEQYF
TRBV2,CASSKRDSDSPLHF
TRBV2,CASSPGQGADQPQHF
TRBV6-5,CASLVRGGTGDTQYF
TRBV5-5,CASSSLLDRGHEQYF
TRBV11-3,CASSLDGGIFNEQFF
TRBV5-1,CASSPGTSGGIHEQFF
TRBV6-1,CASREDSNYGYTF
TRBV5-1,CASSQGQGGTEAFF
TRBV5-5,CASSHTGTLQHF
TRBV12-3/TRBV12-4,CASSLAGGQPQHF
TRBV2,CASSAQGGKLFF
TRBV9,CASSAYNREDTEAFF
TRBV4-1,CASSQDLSYEQYF
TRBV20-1,CSALQNGYTF
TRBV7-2,CASSLAGSGGFTIYF
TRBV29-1,CSVELLAGAPPYNEQFF
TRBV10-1,CASSAEGNAYEQYF
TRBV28,CASSFLATWYQETQYF
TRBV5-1,CASTFGTSGDYEQYF